The subject of this entry is one T cell receptor beta chain. What it recognizes is unknown. Using immunoSEQ multiplex PCR, the repertoire was profiled, and TCRdb retains in-frame clones only, with some absent. The sample has some 69,000 clones, approximately 87% seen once. This sample was taken from a study of T cell responses to AZD1222 COVID-19 vaccine. Whole-study findings and limits: Unmutated variant regions are reportedly the target of nearly half of TCRs that are spike-specific.

CDR1 is SNHLY and CDR2 is FYNNEI in the germline V gene. J was trimmed by 7 bases and V by 4 bases; bases with no gene match: 9. This CDR3 spans 14 amino acids. This clonotype was sampled from an adult who received the AZD1222 COVID-19 vaccine. Sequences were derived from peripheral blood, sampled 28 days after the second AZD1222 dose. This rearrangement joins TRBV2 to TRBJ1-2; 7 nucleotides agree with TRBD1. CDR3 bases: TGTGCCAGCAGTGCGTACGAGGGGGCGGGTGGCTACACCTTC. It translates to CASSAYEGAGGYTF.